This T cell receptor (beta chain) was identified during a study of blood T cells in healthy people across ages. Extraction of total RNA produced a minimum of 5 micrograms from each sample. Germline assignment: CDR1 LGHNA and CDR2 YNFKEQ. The CDR3 spans 16 residues. V lost 4 bases and J lost 0, with 14 bases in between. With respect to this clonotype: The target antigen is unknown.

Study-wide findings and caveats: Naive T cell percentage by flow cytometry tracked strongly with beta diversity. Among long-lived donors, naive CD4+ cells were more numerous and diversity higher than in aged donors.

A sample-barcoded 5' primer and a J-beta primer mix were used in a second PCR of roughly 7 to 11 cycles. Each cDNA molecule was tagged by a template-switch adaptor with 12 random nucleotides. Each CDR3 protein is one row after TCRdb ran MiXCR on the 5' RACE reads. The table includes approximately 850,000 distinct CDR3 sequences, roughly 50% detected once. The chain is built from TRBV4-2 and TRBJ2-3, with a tentative D call TRBD2 (5 bases). This sequence was found in a man aged 25-40 years in good health. The sequencing input was blood. Here the CDR3 reads CASSLGVSGSTDTQYF. In DNA, the CDR3 is TGTGCCAGCAGCCTCGGTGTAAGCGGTAGCACAGATACGCAGTATTTT.